This T cell receptor (beta chain) stems from a study of CD4 T cell repertoires in COVID-19. No culture step preceded sequencing of the ex vivo isolated memory T cells. Data came from immunoSEQ multiplex PCR; TCRdb stores just in-frame clones and leaves some out. This table has over 20,000 clones, 87% appearing once. This clone occurred once. The sequence came from a human donor who had COVID-19. The specimen comprised central memory CD4+ T cells from blood, sampled before the COVID-19 pandemic.

CDR3 coding DNA: TGTGCCAGCAGTGACTCGGACAGGCAAATAGGAAATCAGCCCCAGCATTTT. It codes for CASSDSDRQIGNQPQHF. The V gene is TRBV6-4, the J gene TRBJ1-5; TRBD1 matches at 7 bases. This CDR3 comprises 17 residues. Germline CDR1 reads MRHNA; CDR2 reads SNTAGT. The V segment lost 0 bases and the J segment 4 bases; nucleotides outside the gene matches: 9.